This TCR beta chain was identified during a study of cytomegalovirus exposure and HLA in healthy donors. Study at large: Some 87 million unique TCRs from HLA-typed donors were held in an early release of data. Study results and caveats: A later analysis reportedly found fewer N-insertions in an Asian-associated ancestry cluster than the roughly 670-donor mean.

The PCR employed 60 Vbeta primers together with 13 Jbeta primers. Produced via immunoSEQ multiplex PCR; TCRdb's table is partial and in-frame only. The table has around 180,000 clones, 79% seen once; the top ten hold roughly 1.4%. Comment on this clone: Its antigen is unidentified.

The receptor's source is a woman aged 45-60 years in good health and CMV-seronegative. The source material was PBMCs.

The DNA of the CDR3 is TGTGCCAGCAGCTTAGCGGGAGGAGTGGCCAAAAACATTCAGTACTTC. Its protein product is CASSLAGGVAKNIQYF. The chain has TRBV7-9 and TRBJ2-4, with a tentative D call TRBD2 (6 bases). Trimming removed 0 bases at V and 1 base at J, with 10 bases between. The length of the CDR3 is 16 residues. The germline V gene encodes CDR1 SEHNR and CDR2 FQNEAQ (reference sequence).